This TCR beta chain was obtained from a study of B cell selection in AIRE deficiency (dated by TCRdb to about 2019). With regard to the full study: Researchers compared the TCRbeta repertoires of sorted blood CD4+ conventional T cells and regulatory T cells from AIRE-deficient patients with the corresponding repertoires from healthy controls. The TCR-sequenced cohort comprised about five AIRE-deficient APECED patients and about five healthy control donors.

From the cysteine up to the phenylalanine, the CDR3 has a length of 14 residues. Only CDR3 DNA is held: 42 bases, read in frame from base 1. The junction shows trimming of 0 bases on V and 1 base on J, plus 6 bases between the germline ends. The germline V gene yields MDHEN for CDR1 and SYDVKM for CDR2. Points the paper makes about the study in general: Shared Treg sequences had shorter CDR3s, reflecting a bias toward rearrangements with few non-templated nucleotide insertions. Among 3,500 to 4,500 shared Treg TCRbeta sequences, over 30% were shared exclusively among healthy donors and over 7% exclusively among patients, which suggests that Treg selection is less efficient in the absence of AIRE. In AIRE-deficient patients, Tconv and Treg cells had TCRBV gene usage, CDR3 length and TCR diversity comparable to those in healthy donors. Approximately 31% of the Treg TCRbeta sequences shared among healthy donors turned up in patient Tconv cells, suggesting that Treg-biased clones are diverted into the Tconv compartment. Sequencing covered only TCRbeta chains, and under 45% of shared healthy-donor Treg sequences were also present in healthy Tconv, possibly due to differing TCRalpha chains.

Conventional CD4 T cells were sorted as CD4+CD127+ cells. AIRE-deficient patients had APECED syndrome. A FACSAria flow cytometer was used to sort the Tconv and Treg cells intended for TCRbeta sequencing. Sorted cells were collected into 5-ml round-bottom polystyrene tubes, and dry cell pellets were frozen at -80°C before sequencing. Worth noting for this clone: The antigen this receptor binds is unknown. Within one base of it there is no much larger clone, and no base qualities were kept.

The immunoSEQ platform was used to sequence the TCRbeta chain. As for the authors' bioinformatics: About 1x10^5 distinct in-frame TCRbeta sequences from patients and 13.4x10^4 from healthy donors were obtained from pooled conventional T cell repertoires. Treg TCRbeta sequences found in two or more individuals were classed as public, and these public Treg TCRbeta sequences were then looked for in Tconv repertoires. Differences between groups were assessed by Mann-Whitney U tests with Bonferroni-Dunn correction in GraphPad Prism 7.03. TCRdb obtained this table from immuneACCESS and retained in-frame rearrangements with V and J assigned. These tables miss some clones; where compared with another copy, unresolved V genes account for less than half of the shortfall, and the remainder is unexplained. The DNA gave D and trimming, while V, J and clone size come from that table. This sample holds some 23,000 clones; roughly 97% were observed only once. 0.17% of the sample comes from the top ten.

Specimen: conventional CD4+ T cells sorted from PBMCs. The chain employs TRBV28 and TRBJ1-1, and TRBD1 may be the D gene, going by 6 matching bases. This clonotype originated in a human donor with AIRE deficiency. The CDR3 protein: CASSLWDRNTEAFF. The DNA is TGTGCCAGCAGTTTATGGGACAGGAACACTGAAGCTTTCTTT.